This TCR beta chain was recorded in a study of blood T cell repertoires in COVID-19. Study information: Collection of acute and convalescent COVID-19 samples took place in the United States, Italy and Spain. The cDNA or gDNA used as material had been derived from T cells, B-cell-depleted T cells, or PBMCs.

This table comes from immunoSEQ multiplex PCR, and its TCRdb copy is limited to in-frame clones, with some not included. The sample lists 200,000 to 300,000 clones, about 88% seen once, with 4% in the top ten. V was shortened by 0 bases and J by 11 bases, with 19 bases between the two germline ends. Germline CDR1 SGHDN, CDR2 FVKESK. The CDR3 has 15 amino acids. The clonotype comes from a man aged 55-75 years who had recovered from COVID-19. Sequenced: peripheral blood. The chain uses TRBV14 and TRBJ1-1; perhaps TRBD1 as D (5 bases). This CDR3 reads CASSQDTVIGGTAFF. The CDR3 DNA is TGTGCCAGCAGCCAAGATACCGTGATTGGGGGGACGGCTTTCTTT.